This TCR beta chain was identified in a study of control samples from healthy donors and cancer patients. TCRdb keeps only in-frame clones here, not all; method: immunoSEQ multiplex PCR. The sample lists more than 150,000 clones; around 90% were seen once. In germline, CDR1 is SGHTA, CDR2 FQGNSA. The CDR3 spans 16 residues. Trimming left V 3 bases short and J 1 base short, with 13 bases between. This clone showed up just a few times. This clonotype originated in a young woman in good health. The chain is built from TRBV7-2 and TRBJ1-5; possible D gene TRBD1, 6 bases. Input material: blood. CDR3 nucleotides: TGTGCCAGCAGCTTTAGAGGGGGGCCAAGCAATCAGCCCCAGCATTTT. It specifies CASSFRGGPSNQPQHF.